The rows below give T cell receptor beta chains drawn from one sample of a study of Ad26.COV2.S vaccination and SARS-CoV-2 variants. Some clones are missing from TCRdb's copy, which holds only in-frame ones; the method was immunoSEQ multiplex PCR. This sample yields approximately 460,000 clones, of which 89% are seen a single time; 1.5% to 2% belongs to the top ten. Sequenced here: peripheral blood, sampled in a trial of Ad26.COV2.S vaccine versus placebo. These receptors all stem from a person between 18 and 65 years old who received the Ad26.COV2.S COVID-19 vaccine or a placebo. Both conserved end residues are part of each CDR3. D genes are given only for firm matches. Not every row has a clone size; where given, it reads once, few, many or a size class.

J,D,V,size,CDR3,DNA
TRBJ2-7,-,TRBV19,-,CASSYRTETYEQYF,TGTGCCAGTAGCTATCGGACGGAAACCTACGAGCAGTACTTC
TRBJ1-6,-,TRBV7-9,-,CASSLVGGSPLHF,TGTGCCAGCAGCTTAGTTGGGGGTTCACCCCTCCACTTT
TRBJ2-2,TRBD1,TRBV4-1,-,CASSHPVLGTGDTGELFF,TGCGCCAGCAGCCACCCCGTTTTAGGGACAGGTGACACCGGGGAGCTGTTTTTT
TRBJ2-2,-,TRBV4-1,-,CASSQEGSGELFF,TGCGCCAGCAGCCAAGAAGGGTCCGGGGAGCTGTTTTTT
TRBJ1-6,-,TRBV27,-,CASRKGVPNSPLHF,TGTGCCAGCAGGAAAGGGGTGCCTAATTCACCCCTCCACTTT
TRBJ1-2,-,TRBV7-9,-,CASSAENSINYGYTF,TGTGCCAGCAGTGCGGAGAACTCGATTAACTATGGCTACACCTTC
TRBJ1-2,-,TRBV4-2,few,CASSQAGSAGGPVGYTF,TGTGCCAGCAGCCAAGCGGGCTCAGCGGGGGGCCCGGTCGGCTACACCTTC
TRBJ2-2,-,TRBV5-1,-,CASSLLGGRTGELFF,TGCGCCAGCAGCTTGTTAGGGGGACGCACCGGGGAGCTGTTTTTT
TRBJ2-7,-,TRBV28,-,CASRVGPAYEQYF,TGTGCCAGCAGAGTGGGACCGGCCTACGAGCAGTACTTC
TRBJ1-1,-,TRBV4-3,-,CASSITHSGTEAFF,TGCGCCAGCAGCATAACCCACAGTGGCACTGAAGCTTTCTTT
TRBJ2-1,-,TRBV19,-,CASSISRDRNEQFF,TGTGCCAGTAGTATATCCCGGGACCGCAATGAGCAGTTCTTC
TRBJ2-5,TRBD2,TRBV19,many,CASTPRSGREETQYF,TGTGCCAGTACCCCGAGGAGCGGGAGGGAAGAGACCCAGTACTTC
TRBJ2-6,-,TRBV5-1,-,CASTDYKTPGANVLTF,TGCGCCAGCACTGACTACAAAACTCCCGGGGCCAACGTCCTGACTTTC
TRBJ2-1,TRBD2,TRBV4-2,-,CASSQGYSGRAGEQFF,TGTGCCAGCAGCCAAGGGTATAGCGGGAGGGCAGGTGAGCAGTTCTTC
TRBJ1-1,-,TRBV19,-,CASSIQTDLNTEAFF,TGTGCCAGTAGTATTCAGACAGATTTGAACACTGAAGCTTTCTTT